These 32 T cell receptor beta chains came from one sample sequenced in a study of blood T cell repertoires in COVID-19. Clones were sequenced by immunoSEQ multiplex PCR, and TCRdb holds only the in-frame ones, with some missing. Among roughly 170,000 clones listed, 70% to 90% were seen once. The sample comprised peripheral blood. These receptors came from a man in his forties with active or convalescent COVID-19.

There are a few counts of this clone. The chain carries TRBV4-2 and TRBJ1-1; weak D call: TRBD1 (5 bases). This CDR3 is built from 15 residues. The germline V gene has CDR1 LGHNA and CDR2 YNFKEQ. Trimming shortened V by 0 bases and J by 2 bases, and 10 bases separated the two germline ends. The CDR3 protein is CASSQEGRDNTEAFF. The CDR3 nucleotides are TGTGCCAGCAGCCAAGAGGGGCGGGATAACACTGAAGCTTTCTTT.

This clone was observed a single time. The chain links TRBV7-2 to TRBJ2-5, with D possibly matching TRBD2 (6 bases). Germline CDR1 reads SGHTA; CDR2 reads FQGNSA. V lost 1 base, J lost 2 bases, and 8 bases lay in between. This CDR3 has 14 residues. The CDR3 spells CASSLGGMQETQYF. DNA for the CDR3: TGTGCCAGCAGCTTAGGCGGGATGCAAGAGACCCAGTACTTC.

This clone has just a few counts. The CDR3 coding sequence is TGTGCCAGCAGCCAAGGGACAGCTCAAGAGACCCAGTACTTC. Protein sequence: CASSQGTAQETQYF. This chain links TRBV4-2 with TRBJ2-5, with D tentatively TRBD1 (6 bases). Germline V CDR1 and CDR2: LGHNA, YNFKEQ. This CDR3 region has 14 residues. Trimming took off 1 base at V and 2 bases at J, with 8 bases between the two ends.

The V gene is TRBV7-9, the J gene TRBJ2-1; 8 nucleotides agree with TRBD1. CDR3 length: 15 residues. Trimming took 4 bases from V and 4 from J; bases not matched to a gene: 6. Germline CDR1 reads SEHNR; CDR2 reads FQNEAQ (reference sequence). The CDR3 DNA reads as TGTGCCAGCAGCTCAGGGGGCAGCGGTTACAATGAGCAGTTCTTC. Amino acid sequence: CASSSGGSGYNEQFF.

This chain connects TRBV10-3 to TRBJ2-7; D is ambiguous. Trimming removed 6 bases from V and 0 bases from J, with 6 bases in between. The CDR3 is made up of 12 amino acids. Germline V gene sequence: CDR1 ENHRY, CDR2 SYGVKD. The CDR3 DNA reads TGTGCCATCAGCTTAGACTCCTACGAGCAGTACTTC. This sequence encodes CAISLDSYEQYF.

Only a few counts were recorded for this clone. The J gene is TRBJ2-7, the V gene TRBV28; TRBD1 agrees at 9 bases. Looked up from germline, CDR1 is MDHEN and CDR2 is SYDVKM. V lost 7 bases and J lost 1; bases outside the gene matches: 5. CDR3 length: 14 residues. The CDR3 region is CASTRGTGSYEQYF. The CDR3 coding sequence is TGTGCCAGCACTAGAGGGACAGGGTCCTACGAGCAGTACTTC.

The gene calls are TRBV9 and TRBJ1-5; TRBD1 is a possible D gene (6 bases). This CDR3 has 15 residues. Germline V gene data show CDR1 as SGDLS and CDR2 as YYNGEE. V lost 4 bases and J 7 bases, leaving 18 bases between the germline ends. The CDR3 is CASSSHGGQGQPQHF. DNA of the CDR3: TGTGCCAGCAGCTCCCACGGGGGGCAAGGACAGCCCCAGCATTTT.

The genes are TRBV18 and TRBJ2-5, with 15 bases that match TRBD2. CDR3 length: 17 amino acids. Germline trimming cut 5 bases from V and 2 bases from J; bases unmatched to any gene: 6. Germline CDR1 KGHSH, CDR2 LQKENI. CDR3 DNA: TGTGCCAGCTCATCCCCCGGGACTAGCGGGGGGCAAGAGACCCAGTACTTC. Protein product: CASSSPGTSGGQETQYF.

CDR3 sequence reads: CASRAGLGNTIYF. The CDR3 nucleotides read TGTGCCAGCAGGGCGGGGCTGGGAAACACCATATATTTT. The chain links TRBV28 to TRBJ1-3, with D possibly matching TRBD1 (5 bases). Germline V gene sequence: CDR1 MDHEN, CDR2 SYDVKM. The ends were cut back, 6 bases at V and 4 bases at J, with 10 bases in the middle. The CDR3 extends over 13 amino acids.

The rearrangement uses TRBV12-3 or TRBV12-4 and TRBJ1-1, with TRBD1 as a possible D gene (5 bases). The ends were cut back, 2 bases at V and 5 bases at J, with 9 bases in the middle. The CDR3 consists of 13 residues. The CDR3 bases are TGTGCCAGCAGTTTAAGGGGTAAAACTGAAGCTTTCTTT. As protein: CASSLRGKTEAFF.

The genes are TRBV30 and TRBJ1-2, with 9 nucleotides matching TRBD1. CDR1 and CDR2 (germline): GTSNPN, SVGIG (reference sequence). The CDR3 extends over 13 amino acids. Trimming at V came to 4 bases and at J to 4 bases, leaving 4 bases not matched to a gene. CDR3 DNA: TGTGCCTGGACCCCGGACAGGGGCTATGGCTACACCTTC. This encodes CAWTPDRGYGYTF.

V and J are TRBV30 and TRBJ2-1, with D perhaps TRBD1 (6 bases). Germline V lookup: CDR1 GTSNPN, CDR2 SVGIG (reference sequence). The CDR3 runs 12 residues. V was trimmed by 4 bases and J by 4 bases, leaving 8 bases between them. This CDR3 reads CAWKGEYNEQFF. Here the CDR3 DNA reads TGTGCCTGGAAGGGGGAGTACAATGAGCAGTTCTTC.

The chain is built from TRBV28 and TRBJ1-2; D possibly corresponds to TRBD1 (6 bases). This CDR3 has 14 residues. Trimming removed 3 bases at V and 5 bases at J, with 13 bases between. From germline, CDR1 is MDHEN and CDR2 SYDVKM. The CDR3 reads CASSFRPGEYGYTF. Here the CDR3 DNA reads TGTGCCAGCAGTTTTAGACCAGGGGAATATGGCTACACCTTC.

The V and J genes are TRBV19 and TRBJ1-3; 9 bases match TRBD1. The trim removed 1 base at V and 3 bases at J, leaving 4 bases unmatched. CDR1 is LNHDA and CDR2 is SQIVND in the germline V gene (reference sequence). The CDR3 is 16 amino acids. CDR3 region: CASSIAGTGSGNTIYF. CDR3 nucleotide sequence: TGTGCCAGTAGTATAGCCGGGACAGGGAGTGGAAACACCATATATTTT.

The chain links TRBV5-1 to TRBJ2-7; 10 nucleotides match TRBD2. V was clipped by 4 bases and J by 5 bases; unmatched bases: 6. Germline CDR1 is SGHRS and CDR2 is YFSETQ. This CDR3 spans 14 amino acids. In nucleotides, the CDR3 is TGCGCCAGCAGCCCCCTAGCGGGGGCACACGAGCAGTACTTC. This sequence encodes CASSPLAGAHEQYF.

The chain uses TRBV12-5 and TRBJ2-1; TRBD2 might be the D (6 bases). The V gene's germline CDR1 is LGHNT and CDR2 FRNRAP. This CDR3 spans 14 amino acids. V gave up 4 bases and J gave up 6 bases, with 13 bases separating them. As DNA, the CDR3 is TGTGCTAGTGGTTCGGGACTTGCTCCCAATGAGCAGTTCTTC. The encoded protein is CASGSGLAPNEQFF.

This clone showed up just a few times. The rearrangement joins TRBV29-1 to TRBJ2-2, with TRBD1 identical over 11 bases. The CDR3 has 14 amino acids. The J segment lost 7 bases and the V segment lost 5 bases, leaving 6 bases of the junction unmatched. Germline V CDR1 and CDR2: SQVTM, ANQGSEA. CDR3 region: CSVQGTGGIGELFF. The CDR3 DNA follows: TGCAGCGTTCAAGGGACAGGGGGTATCGGGGAGCTGTTTTTT.

The CDR3 region is CASSLGGSGGPETQYF. In nucleotides, the CDR3 is TGTGCCAGCAGCTTAGGCGGCAGCGGGGGGCCAGAGACCCAGTACTTC. J is TRBJ2-5 and V is TRBV13; 9 bases line up with TRBD2. This CDR3 is built from 16 residues. In germline, CDR1 is PRHDT, CDR2 FYEKMQ (reference sequence). V lost 0 bases to trimming and J lost 4 bases; unmatched junction nucleotides: 6.

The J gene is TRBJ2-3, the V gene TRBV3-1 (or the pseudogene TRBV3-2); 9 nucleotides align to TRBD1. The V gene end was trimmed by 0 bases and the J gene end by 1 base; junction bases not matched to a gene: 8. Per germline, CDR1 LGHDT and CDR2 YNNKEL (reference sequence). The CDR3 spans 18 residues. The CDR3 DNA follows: TGTGCCAGCAGCCAAGAGGGTGGGACAGGGCCACGCACAGATACGCAGTATTTT. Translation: CASSQEGGTGPRTDTQYF.

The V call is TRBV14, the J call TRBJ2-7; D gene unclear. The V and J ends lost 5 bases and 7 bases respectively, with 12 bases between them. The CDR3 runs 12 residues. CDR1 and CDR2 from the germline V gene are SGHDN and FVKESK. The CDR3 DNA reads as TGTGCCAGCAGCAAAATCACGAGGGAGCAGTACTTC. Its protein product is CASSKITREQYF.

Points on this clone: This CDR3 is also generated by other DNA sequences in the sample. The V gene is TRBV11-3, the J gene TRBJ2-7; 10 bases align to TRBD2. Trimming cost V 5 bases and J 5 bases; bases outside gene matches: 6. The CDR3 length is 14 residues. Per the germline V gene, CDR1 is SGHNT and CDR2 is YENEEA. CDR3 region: CASSSGLAAHEQYF. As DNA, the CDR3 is TGTGCCAGCAGCAGTGGACTAGCGGCCCACGAGCAGTACTTC.

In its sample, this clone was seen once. CDR3 sequence reads: CASSKQGHRATNEKLFF. For the CDR3, the DNA is TGTGCCAGCAGCAAACAGGGACATCGGGCAACTAATGAAAAACTGTTTTTT. The chain recombines TRBV4-2 with TRBJ1-4; possibly TRBD1 for D (6 bases). CDR3 length: 17 residues. Looked up from germline, CDR1 is LGHNA and CDR2 is YNFKEQ. V was pared by 5 bases and J by 0 bases, with 16 bases between.

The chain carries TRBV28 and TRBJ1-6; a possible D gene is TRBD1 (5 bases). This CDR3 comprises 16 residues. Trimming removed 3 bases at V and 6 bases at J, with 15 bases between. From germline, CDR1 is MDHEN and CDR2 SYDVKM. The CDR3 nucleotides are TGTGCCAGCAGTTTTTTAGGGGAAGGGGCTAATTCACCCCTCCACTTT. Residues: CASSFLGEGANSPLHF. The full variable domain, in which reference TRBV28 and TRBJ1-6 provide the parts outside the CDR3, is DVKVTQSSRYLVKRTGEKVFLECVQDMDHENMFWYRQDPGLGLRLIYFSYDVKMKEKGDIPEGYSVSREKKERFSLILESASTNQTSMYLCASSFLGEGANSPLHFGNGTRLTVT.

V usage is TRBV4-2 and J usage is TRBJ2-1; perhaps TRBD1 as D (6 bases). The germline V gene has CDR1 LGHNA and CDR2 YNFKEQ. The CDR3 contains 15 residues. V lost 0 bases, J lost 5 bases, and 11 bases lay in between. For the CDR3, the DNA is TGTGCCAGCAGCCAAGAGCGGTGGGGGCACAATGAGCAGTTCTTC. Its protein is CASSQERWGHNEQFF.

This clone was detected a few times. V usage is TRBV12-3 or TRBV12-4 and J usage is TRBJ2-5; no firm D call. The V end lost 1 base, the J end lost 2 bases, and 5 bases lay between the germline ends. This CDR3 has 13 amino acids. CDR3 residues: CASSLVHQETQYF. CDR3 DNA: TGTGCCAGCAGTTTAGTTCATCAAGAGACCCAGTACTTC.

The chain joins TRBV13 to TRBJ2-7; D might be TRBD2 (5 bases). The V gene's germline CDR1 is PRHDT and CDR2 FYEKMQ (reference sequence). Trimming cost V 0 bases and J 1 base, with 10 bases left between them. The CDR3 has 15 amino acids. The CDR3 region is CASSLGAAGSYEQYF. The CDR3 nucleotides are TGTGCCAGCAGCTTAGGAGCGGCAGGATCCTACGAGCAGTACTTC.

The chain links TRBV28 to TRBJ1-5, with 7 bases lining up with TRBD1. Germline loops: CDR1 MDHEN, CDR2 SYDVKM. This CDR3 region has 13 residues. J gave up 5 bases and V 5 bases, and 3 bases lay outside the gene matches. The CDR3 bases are TGTGCCAGCAGTCCAGGACAGGATCAGCCCCAGCATTTT. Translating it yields CASSPGQDQPQHF.

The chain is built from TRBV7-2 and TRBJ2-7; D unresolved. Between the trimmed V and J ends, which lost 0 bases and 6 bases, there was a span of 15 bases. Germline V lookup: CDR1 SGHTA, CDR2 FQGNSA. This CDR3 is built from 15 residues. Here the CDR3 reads CASSLAGQTLGEQYF. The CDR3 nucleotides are TGTGCCAGCAGCTTAGCGGGCCAGACCTTAGGCGAGCAGTACTTC.

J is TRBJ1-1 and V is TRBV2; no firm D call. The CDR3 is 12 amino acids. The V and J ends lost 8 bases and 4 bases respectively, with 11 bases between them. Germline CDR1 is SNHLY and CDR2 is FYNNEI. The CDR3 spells CASGGFSTEAFF. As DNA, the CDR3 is TGTGCCAGCGGAGGATTCAGCACTGAAGCTTTCTTT.

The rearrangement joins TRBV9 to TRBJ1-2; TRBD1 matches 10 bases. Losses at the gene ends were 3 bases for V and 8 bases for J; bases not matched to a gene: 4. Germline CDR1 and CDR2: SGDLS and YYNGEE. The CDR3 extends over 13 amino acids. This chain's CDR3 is CASSGQGARGYTF. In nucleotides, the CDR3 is TGTGCCAGCAGCGGACAGGGGGCGAGGGGCTACACCTTC.

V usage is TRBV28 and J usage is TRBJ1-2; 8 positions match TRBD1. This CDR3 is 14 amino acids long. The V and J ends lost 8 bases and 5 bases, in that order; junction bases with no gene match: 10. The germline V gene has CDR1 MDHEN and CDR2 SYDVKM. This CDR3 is CASYPGQAIYGYTF. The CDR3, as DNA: TGTGCCAGCTATCCGGGACAGGCGATTTATGGCTACACCTTC.

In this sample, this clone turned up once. The CDR3, as DNA: TGTGCCAGCTCACCACGGACGGGGGGGAACACCTACAATGAGCAGTTCTTC. Translating it yields CASSPRTGGNTYNEQFF. V and J are TRBV18 and TRBJ2-1; 8 bases line up with TRBD2. The CDR3 is 17 amino acids. J was trimmed by 2 bases and V by 1 base; bases with no gene match: 7. Per germline, CDR1 KGHSH and CDR2 LQKENI.